This T cell receptor (beta chain) was sequenced for a study of identical twins. MiXCR was run by TCRdb on the 5' RACE reads, yielding one entry per CDR3 protein. Of 450,000 or so distinct CDR3 sequences listed, 24% were seen once; the top ten hold about 3%. V was cut by 0 bases and J by 6 bases, with 10 bases left in between. Looked up from germline, CDR1 is SGHRS and CDR2 is YFSETQ. This CDR3 is 14 amino acids long. These records were also assigned to another study, of T cells expressing NK-cell markers. That publication notes: In more than five donors, dominant CD3+CD56+NKG2C+ clones formed roughly 1.0-7.5% of CD8+ cells. Expanded NKG2C+ T cell clones were not confirmed as HCMV-specific.

The sequenced sample was CD4+ T cells sorted from blood. The chain is built from TRBV5-1 and TRBJ2-1; D ambiguous. The receptor was derived from a woman between 18 and 30 years old in good health. The CDR3 region is CASSLAGRANEQFF. DNA for the CDR3: TGCGCCAGCAGCTTGGCCGGAAGGGCCAATGAGCAGTTCTTC.